This section outlines one T cell receptor (beta chain) sequence together with its context. The target antigen is unknown. This entry belongs to a study of cytomegalovirus exposure and HLA in healthy donors. For the study at large: Earlier findings included roughly 120 million unique TCR beta sequences obtained from 150 million to 200 million T cells. General observations from the study: TCR beta chains associated with HLA were, in a later analysis, more clonally expanded than equally common others. TCR beta V segments were, for the most part, productive about 87% or about 30% of the time in an earlier analysis. Later analysis identified several of the most significant clusters that appeared linked to common viral pathogens.

Germline V gene sequence: CDR1 KGHSH, CDR2 LQKENI. V dropped 5 bases and J dropped 6; count of bases not matched to a gene: 12. The CDR3 is 17 amino acids. Use of 60 Vbeta and 13 Jbeta primers characterized the PCR. The repertoire was sequenced with immunoSEQ multiplex PCR; TCRdb's copy has only in-frame clones and lacks some. The table lists fewer than 200,000 clones, 81% of them singletons. The sequence was collected from a woman aged 30 to 39 in good health and CMV-seronegative. This chain connects TRBV18 to TRBJ2-1, with TRBD1 matching over 11 bases. The sample consisted of PBMCs. The DNA of the CDR3 is TGTGCCAGCTCATCCCTACCGGGACAGGGGGGGGGCAATGAGCAGTTCTTC. This gives the protein CASSSLPGQGGGNEQFF. The full variable domain, rest sourced from reference TRBV18 and TRBJ2-1, is NAGVMQNPRHLVRRRGQEARLRCSPMKGHSHVYWYRQLPEEGLKFMVYLQKENIIDESGMPKERFSAEFPKEGPSILRIQQVVRGDSAAYFCASSSLPGQGGGNEQFFGPGTRLTVL.